Listed here are 28 T cell receptor beta chains from one sample, sequenced in a study of radiotherapy plus CTLA-4 blockade in lung cancer. Some clones are missing from TCRdb's copy, which holds only in-frame ones; the method was immunoSEQ multiplex PCR. The data contain tens of thousands of clones, more than 85% of them seen just once; the ten biggest clones take up roughly 17%. The specimen comprised peripheral blood, sampled from a patient treated with radiotherapy plus ipilimumab. The receptors originated from a human donor with non-small cell lung cancer that progressed on radiotherapy plus ipilimumab.

This clone was seen just once. CDR3 sequence (DNA): TGTGCCAGCAGCGTAGGGACAGGGGGCACAGATACGCAGTATTTT. Residues: CASSVGTGGTDTQYF. V and J are TRBV9 and TRBJ2-3; TRBD1 agrees at 9 bases. Germline CDR1 reads SGDLS; CDR2 reads YYNGEE. Losses at the gene ends were 0 bases for V and 1 base for J; bases not matched to a gene: 0. The CDR3 totals 15 residues.

The chain couples TRBV18 to TRBJ2-4; D not resolved. V lost 0 bases and J lost 5, with 8 bases in between. The CDR3 runs 14 residues. Germline V gene data show CDR1 as KGHSH and CDR2 as LQKENI. In DNA, the CDR3 is TGTGCCAGCTCACCACCATCTGAAGAAAACATTCAGTACTTC. It codes for CASSPPSEENIQYF.

This clone turned up a few times. CDR3 in amino acids: CASSIETGTGAYEQYF. In DNA, the CDR3 is TGTGCCAGCAGCATAGAGACCGGGACAGGGGCCTACGAGCAGTACTTC. The gene calls are TRBV7-6 and TRBJ2-7; 10 nucleotides align to TRBD1. J lost 2 bases, V lost 5 bases, and 9 bases had no gene match. The CDR3 runs to 16 residues. Germline lookup yields CDR1 SGHVS and CDR2 FNYEAQ.

The chain links TRBV5-1 to TRBJ2-5; tentatively, D is TRBD2 (6 bases). The CDR3 is made up of 14 amino acids. V lost 7 bases and J 5 bases, leaving 18 bases between the germline ends. The germline gives CDR1 SGHRS, CDR2 YFSETQ. The CDR3 spells CASGSGLDGETQYF. Written as DNA, the CDR3 is TGCGCCAGCGGCAGCGGGCTAGACGGGGAGACCCAGTACTTC.

The V gene is TRBV6-1, the J gene TRBJ2-5, with 10 bases identical to TRBD1. The V segment lost 6 bases and the J segment 5 bases; nucleotides outside the gene matches: 6. Looked up from germline, CDR1 is MNHNS and CDR2 is SASEGT. CDR3 length equals 14 residues. For the CDR3, the DNA is TGTGCCAGCAGACCGGGACAGGGGTGGGAGACCCAGTACTTC. Encoded protein: CASRPGQGWETQYF.

The rearrangement joins TRBV4-2 to TRBJ2-7; D uncertain. Germline-derived CDR1 and CDR2 are LGHNA and YNFKEQ. The CDR3 extends over 12 amino acids. Trimming cost V 0 bases and J 5 bases, with 5 bases left between them. The CDR3 DNA reads TGTGCCAGCAGCCAAGATCTACACGAGCAGTACTTC. Amino acids: CASSQDLHEQYF.

With regard to this clone: Other DNA sequences in the sample encode the same CDR3. This chain links TRBV29-1 with TRBJ1-1, with D perhaps TRBD1 (6 bases). V lost 5 bases to trimming and J lost 2 bases, with 9 bases between them. This CDR3 comprises 12 residues. Per germline, CDR1 SQVTM and CDR2 ANQGSEA. CDR3 DNA sequence: TGCAGCGTTTTACAGGGCAACACTGAAGCTTTCTTT. Translated: CSVLQGNTEAFF.

There are a few counts of this clone. This chain's CDR3 is CASSSGTGSYNEQFF. Here the CDR3 DNA reads TGTGCCAGCAGCTCCGGGACAGGCAGCTACAATGAGCAGTTCTTC. The chain has TRBV28 and TRBJ2-1, with TRBD1 matching 8 bases. V lost 6 bases, J lost 3 bases, and 7 bases stayed unmatched. The CDR3 covers 15 residues. Germline CDR1 MDHEN, CDR2 SYDVKM.

CDR3 DNA: TGTGCCAGCAGCTTAGTGTCAGCTCTCTCTGGAAACACCATATATTTT. Amino acid sequence: CASSLVSALSGNTIYF. J is TRBJ1-3 and V is TRBV7-2, with unresolved D. Trimming removed 1 base at V and 0 bases at J, with 10 bases between. Germline V gene sequence: CDR1 SGHTA, CDR2 FQGNSA. The CDR3 extends over 16 amino acids.

V usage is TRBV7-2 and J usage is TRBJ2-3; D possibly corresponds to TRBD2 (6 bases). The V gene lost 4 bases and the J gene lost 4 bases, with 9 bases spanning the gap. The germline V gene encodes CDR1 SGHTA and CDR2 FQGNSA. The CDR3 is 13 residues long. The CDR3 DNA reads TGTGCCAGCAGCTCCTGGGGGGCAGATACGCAGTATTTT. Residues: CASSSWGADTQYF.

The genes are TRBV11-3 and TRBJ2-2; 8 bases align to TRBD2. Losses at the gene ends were 5 bases for V and 4 bases for J; bases not matched to a gene: 6. The V gene's germline CDR1 is SGHNT and CDR2 YENEEA. The CDR3 totals 15 residues. The CDR3: CASSPGLAGTGELFF. The CDR3 DNA follows: TGTGCCAGCAGCCCCGGACTAGCTGGCACCGGGGAGCTGTTTTTT.

A single count supports this clone. This chain joins TRBV6-1 and TRBJ1-4; D is unresolved. Germline CDR1 is MNHNS and CDR2 is SASEGT. The CDR3 sequence is 13 residues long. Trimming stripped 3 bases from V and 7 bases from J, with 9 bases between. CDR3 protein: CASSDSLGEKLFF. The CDR3, as DNA: TGTGCCAGCAGTGATAGCCTGGGTGAAAAACTGTTTTTT.

The genes are TRBV19 and TRBJ2-1; 8 bases line up with TRBD2. Trimming removed 3 bases from V and 5 bases from J; junction bases left unmatched: 6. Germline CDR1 and CDR2: LNHDA and SQIVND (reference sequence). The CDR3 loop spans 15 amino acids. CDR3 bases: TGTGCCAGTAGTATGGAGCGGGGGCAAAACAATGAGCAGTTCTTC. It yields the protein CASSMERGQNNEQFF.

This chain connects TRBV11-2 to TRBJ2-2, with D perhaps TRBD1 (5 bases). This CDR3 is 16 amino acids long. The germline V and J ends were trimmed by 6 bases and 0 bases, with 14 bases remaining between them. Germline CDR1 reads SGHAT; CDR2 reads FQNNGV. In DNA, the CDR3 is TGTGCCAGCAGTCTAGTTGGGGCCGCGAACACCGGGGAGCTGTTTTTT. It specifies CASSLVGAANTGELFF. Full variable domain (remainder filled in from reference TRBV11-2 and TRBJ2-2): EAGVAQSPRYKIIEKRQSVAFWCNPISGHATLYWYQQILGQGPKLLIQFQNNGVVDDSQLPKDRFSAERLKGVDSTLKIQPAKLEDSAVYLCASSLVGAANTGELFFGEGSRLTVL.

The rearrangement uses TRBV5-6 and TRBJ2-1; D gene unclear. In germline, CDR1 is SGHDT, CDR2 YYEEEE. This CDR3 spans 15 amino acids. V was pared by 1 base and J by 0 bases, with 8 bases between. As DNA, the CDR3 is TGTGCCAGCAGCTTGATGGTGAGCTCCTACAATGAGCAGTTCTTC. This translates into CASSLMVSSYNEQFF.

The chain recombines TRBV28 with TRBJ1-5, with no clear D. Deletions cut 6 bases from V and 2 bases from J, with 8 bases between. Germline assignment: CDR1 MDHEN and CDR2 SYDVKM. This CDR3 is 13 amino acids long. The CDR3 protein is CASSPDGNQPQHF. DNA for the CDR3: TGTGCCAGCAGCCCGGACGGCAATCAGCCCCAGCATTTT.

The V and J genes are TRBV9 and TRBJ2-3; 7 positions match TRBD2. The CDR3 covers 13 residues. Per germline, CDR1 SGDLS and CDR2 YYNGEE. V lost 4 bases, J lost 8 bases, and 7 bases stayed unmatched. CDR3 sequence reads: CASSPPGLRTQYF. In DNA, the CDR3 is TGTGCCAGCAGCCCGCCGGGACTACGTACGCAGTATTTT.

The rearrangement links TRBV5-5 to TRBJ1-1; D perhaps matches TRBD1 (5 bases). Germline V gene lookup returns CDR1 SGHKS and CDR2 YYEKEE (reference sequence). The CDR3 contains 14 residues. Trimming cost V 1 base and J 1 base, with 8 bases left between them. CDR3 region: CASSLRQGNTEAFF. For the CDR3, the DNA is TGTGCCAGCAGCTTGAGGCAGGGGAACACTGAAGCTTTCTTT. Drawing the rest from reference TRBV5-5 and TRBJ1-1, the complete variable domain is DAGVTQSPTHLIKTRGQQVTLRCSPISGHKSVSWYQQVLGQGPQFIFQYYEKEERGRGNFPDRFSARQFPNYSSELNVNALLLGDSALYLCASSLRQGNTEAFFGQGTRLTVV.

The CDR3, as DNA: TGTGCCAGCAGCCGAAGGGGGGGCAGCACTAACTATGGCTACACCTTC. Its translation is CASSRRGGSTNYGYTF. This chain connects TRBV5-6 to TRBJ1-2, with D perhaps matching TRBD1 (6 bases). Between the trimmed V and J ends, which lost 4 bases and 0 bases, there was a span of 16 bases. Germline V gene lookup returns CDR1 SGHDT and CDR2 YYEEEE. The CDR3 runs to 16 residues. Based on the CDR3 plus reference TRBV5-6 and TRBJ1-2, the full variable domain is DAGVTQSPTHLIKTRGQQVTLRCSPKSGHDTVSWYQQALGQGPQFIFQYYEEEERQRGNFPDRFSGHQFPNYSSELNVNALLLGDSALYLCASSRRGGSTNYGYTFGSGTRLTVV.

This rearrangement joins TRBV4-2 to TRBJ1-6; no firm D call. This CDR3 comprises 17 residues. Trimming removed 2 bases from V and 5 bases from J, with 16 bases in between. The germline V gene has CDR1 LGHNA and CDR2 YNFKEQ. CDR3 nucleotides: TGTGCCAGCAGCCAACCCGGGCCCAGTGGGGATAATTCACCCCTCCACTTT. Translated, it gives CASSQPGPSGDNSPLHF.

This clone was seen just once. This chain connects TRBV4-2 to TRBJ2-3; perhaps D is TRBD1 or TRBD2 (5 bases each). Trimming took off 0 bases at V and 1 base at J, with 8 bases between the two ends. The CDR3 loop spans 15 amino acids. From germline, CDR1 is LGHNA and CDR2 YNFKEQ. CDR3 protein: CASSQDRGRTDTQYF. Here the CDR3 DNA reads TGTGCCAGCAGCCAAGATCGGGGCCGCACAGATACGCAGTATTTT.

This clone was observed a single time. The rearrangement uses TRBV27 and TRBJ1-2; D is possibly TRBD1 (5 bases). Trimming shortened V by 0 bases and J by 6 bases, and 5 bases separated the two germline ends. Germline V CDR1 and CDR2: MNHEY, SMNVEV (reference sequence). The CDR3 covers 12 residues. CDR3 loop: CASSLSGDGYTF. CDR3 nucleotides: TGTGCCAGCAGTTTATCAGGGGATGGCTACACCTTC.

The CDR3, as DNA: TGTGCCAGCAGCTTATCCCAAGCGGGTCCCCTACCTAACACCATATATTTT. Translated: CASSLSQAGPLPNTIYF. The gene calls are TRBV11-2 and TRBJ1-3; D gene unclear. Germline values: CDR1 SGHAT, CDR2 FQNNGV. The CDR3 is 17 amino acids. V was cut by 2 bases and J by 7 bases, with 21 bases left in between.

This clone appeared a single time. V and J are TRBV28 and TRBJ1-2, with D tentatively TRBD1 (6 bases). The V gene lost 11 bases and the J gene lost 5 bases, with 18 bases spanning the gap. Germline lookup yields CDR1 MDHEN and CDR2 SYDVKM. The CDR3 extends over 13 amino acids. The CDR3 DNA reads as TGTGCCGGAACGGACAGCTTAACTTATGGCTACACCTTC. It is translated as CAGTDSLTYGYTF.

The gene calls are TRBV4-2 and TRBJ2-5, with TRBD2 identical over 9 bases. Germline trimming cut 4 bases from V and 3 bases from J; bases unmatched to any gene: 15. Germline assignment: CDR1 LGHNA and CDR2 YNFKEQ. The CDR3 is made up of 18 amino acids. CDR3 nucleotide sequence: TGTGCCAGCAGCCGGGGTTGGTCAGCGGGGGGCCCTGAAGAGACCCAGTACTTC. The encoded protein is CASSRGWSAGGPEETQYF.

The rearrangement links TRBV7-6 to TRBJ2-7, with 12 nucleotides matching TRBD2. Looked up from germline, CDR1 is SGHVS and CDR2 is FNYEAQ. This CDR3 is built from 14 residues. V was pared by 1 base and J by 6 bases, with 1 base of the junction left unmatched. CDR3 amino acids: CASSLEGLAGEQYF. DNA for the CDR3: TGTGCCAGCAGCTTAGAGGGACTAGCGGGCGAGCAGTACTTC.

The chain uses TRBV6-5 and TRBJ2-3, with 7 bases aligning to TRBD1. The length of the CDR3 is 15 residues. The V gene end was trimmed by 6 bases and the J gene end by 1 base; junction bases not matched to a gene: 7. CDR1 MNHEY and CDR2 SVGAGI come from the germline V gene. CDR3 coding DNA: TGTGCCAGCAGGTTTCAGGGACAGCGCACAGATACGCAGTATTTT. Encoded protein: CASRFQGQRTDTQYF.

This chain joins TRBV29-1 and TRBJ1-1, with D tentatively TRBD1 (6 bases). The CDR3 has 14 amino acids. Between the trimmed V and J ends, which lost 7 bases and 0 bases, there was a span of 15 bases. Germline V lookup: CDR1 SQVTM, CDR2 ANQGSEA. CDR3 nucleotide sequence: TGCAGCGCCCTACTTGGGGGCATGAACACTGAAGCTTTCTTT. Amino acid sequence: CSALLGGMNTEAFF. Based on the CDR3 plus reference TRBV29-1 and TRBJ1-1, the full variable domain is SAVISQKPSRDICQRGTSLTIQCQVDSQVTMMFWYRQQPGQSLTLIATANQGSEATYESGFVIDKFPISRPNLTFSTLTVSNMSPEDSSIYLCSALLGGMNTEAFFGQGTRLTVV.